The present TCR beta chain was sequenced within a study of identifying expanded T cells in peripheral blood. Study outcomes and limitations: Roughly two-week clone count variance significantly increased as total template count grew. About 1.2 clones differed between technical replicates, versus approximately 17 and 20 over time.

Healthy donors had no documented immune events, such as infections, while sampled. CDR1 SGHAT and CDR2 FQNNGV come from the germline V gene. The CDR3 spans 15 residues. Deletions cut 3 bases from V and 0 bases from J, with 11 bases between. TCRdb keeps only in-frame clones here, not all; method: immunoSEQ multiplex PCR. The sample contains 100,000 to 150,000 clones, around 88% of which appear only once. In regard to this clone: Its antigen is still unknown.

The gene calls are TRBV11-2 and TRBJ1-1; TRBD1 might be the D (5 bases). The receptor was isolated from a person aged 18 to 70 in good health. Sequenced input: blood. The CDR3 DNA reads TGTGCCAGCAGCTTTGACGGGGGAATGAACACTGAAGCTTTCTTT. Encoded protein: CASSFDGGMNTEAFF.